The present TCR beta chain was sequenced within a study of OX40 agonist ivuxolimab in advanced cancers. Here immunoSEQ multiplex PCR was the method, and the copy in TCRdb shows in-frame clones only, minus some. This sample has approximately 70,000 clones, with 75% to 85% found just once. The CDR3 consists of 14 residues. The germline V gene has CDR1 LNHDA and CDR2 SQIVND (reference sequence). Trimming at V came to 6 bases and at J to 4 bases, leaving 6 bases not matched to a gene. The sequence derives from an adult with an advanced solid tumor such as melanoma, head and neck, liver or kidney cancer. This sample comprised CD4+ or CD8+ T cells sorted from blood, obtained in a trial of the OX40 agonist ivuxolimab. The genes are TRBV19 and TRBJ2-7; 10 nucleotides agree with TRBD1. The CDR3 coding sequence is TGTGCCAGTAGCAGACAGGGGGCGAGGTACGAGCAGTACTTC. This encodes CASSRQGARYEQYF.